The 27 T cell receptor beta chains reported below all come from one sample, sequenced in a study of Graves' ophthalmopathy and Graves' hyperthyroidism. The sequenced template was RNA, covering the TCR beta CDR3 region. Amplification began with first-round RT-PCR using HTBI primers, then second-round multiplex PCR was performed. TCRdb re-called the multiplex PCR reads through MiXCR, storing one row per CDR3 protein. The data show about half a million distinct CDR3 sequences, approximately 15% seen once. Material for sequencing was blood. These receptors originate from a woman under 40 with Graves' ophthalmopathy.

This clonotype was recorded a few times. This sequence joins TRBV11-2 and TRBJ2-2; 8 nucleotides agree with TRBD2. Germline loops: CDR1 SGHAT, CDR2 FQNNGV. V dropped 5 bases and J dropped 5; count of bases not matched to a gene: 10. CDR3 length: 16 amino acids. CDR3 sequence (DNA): TGTGCCAGCAGCCTCAACGGGGGGGCAATAACCGGGGAGCTGTTTTTT. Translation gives CASSLNGGAITGELFF. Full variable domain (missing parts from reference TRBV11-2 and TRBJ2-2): EAGVAQSPRYKIIEKRQSVAFWCNPISGHATLYWYQQILGQGPKLLIQFQNNGVVDDSQLPKDRFSAERLKGVDSTLKIQPAKLEDSAVYLCASSLNGGAITGELFFGEGSRLTVL.

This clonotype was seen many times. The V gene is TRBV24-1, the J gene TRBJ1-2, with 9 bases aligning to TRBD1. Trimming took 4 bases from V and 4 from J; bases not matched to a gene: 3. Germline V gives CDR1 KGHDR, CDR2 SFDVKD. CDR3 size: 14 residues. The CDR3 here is CATSDQGQGYGYTF. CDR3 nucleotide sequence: TGTGCCACCAGTGACCAGGGACAGGGCTATGGCTACACCTTC.

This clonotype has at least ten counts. CDR3 nucleotides: TGTGCCAGCAGTTTATCGAGAGGCGCCTCCTACGAGCAGTACTTC. As protein: CASSLSRGASYEQYF. The V gene is TRBV27, the J gene TRBJ2-7; D is unclear. The CDR3 sequence is 15 residues long. The germline V and J ends were trimmed by 0 bases and 0 bases, with 9 bases remaining between them. CDR1 and CDR2 (germline): MNHEY, SMNVEV (reference sequence).

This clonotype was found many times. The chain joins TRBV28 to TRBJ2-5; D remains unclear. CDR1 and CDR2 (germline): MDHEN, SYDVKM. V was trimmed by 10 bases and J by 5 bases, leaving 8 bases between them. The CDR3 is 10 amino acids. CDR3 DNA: TGTGCCACCCTCCAGGAGACCCAGTACTTC. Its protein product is CATLQETQYF.

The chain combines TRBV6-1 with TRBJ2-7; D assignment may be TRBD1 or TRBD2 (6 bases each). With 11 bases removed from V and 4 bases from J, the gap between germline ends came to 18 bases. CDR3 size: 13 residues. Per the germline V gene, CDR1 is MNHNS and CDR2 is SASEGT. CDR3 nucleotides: TGTGCCTGTGGGGGGCGAATTCCATACGAGCAGTACTTC. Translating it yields CACGGRIPYEQYF.

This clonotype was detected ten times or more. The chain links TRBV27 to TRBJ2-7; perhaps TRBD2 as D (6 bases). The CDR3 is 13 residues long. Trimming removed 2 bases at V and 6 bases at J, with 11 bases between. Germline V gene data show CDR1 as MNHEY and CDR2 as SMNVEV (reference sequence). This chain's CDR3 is CASSLTSWGEQYF. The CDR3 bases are TGTGCCAGCAGTTTAACTAGCTGGGGCGAGCAGTACTTC.

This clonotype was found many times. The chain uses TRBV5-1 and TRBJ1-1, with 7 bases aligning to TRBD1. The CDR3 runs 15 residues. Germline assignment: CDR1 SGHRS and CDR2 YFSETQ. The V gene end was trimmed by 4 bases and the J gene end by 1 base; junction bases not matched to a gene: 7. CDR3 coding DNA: TGCGCCAGCAGCATCCTACAGGGGACGAACACTGAAGCTTTCTTT. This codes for CASSILQGTNTEAFF.

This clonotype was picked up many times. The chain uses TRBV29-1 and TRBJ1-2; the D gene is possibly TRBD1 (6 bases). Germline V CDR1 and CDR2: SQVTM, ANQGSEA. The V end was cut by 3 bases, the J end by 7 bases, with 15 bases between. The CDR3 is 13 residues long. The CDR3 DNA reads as TGCAGCGTTGAGGAGACAGGTCTGGGTGGCTACACCTTC. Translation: CSVEETGLGGYTF.

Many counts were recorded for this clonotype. CDR3 residues: CSAPGEGTNTGELFF. The CDR3 DNA follows: TGCAGTGCCCCTGGGGAAGGGACGAACACCGGGGAGCTGTTTTTT. The chain is built from TRBV20-1 and TRBJ2-2; D uncertain. Trimming took off 6 bases at V and 0 bases at J, with 14 bases between the two ends. From germline, CDR1 is DFQATT and CDR2 SNEGSKA (reference sequence). This CDR3 comprises 15 residues.

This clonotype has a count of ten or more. The CDR3 reads CASRRQGSQPQHF. The CDR3 coding sequence is TGTGCCAGCAGGCGACAGGGCAGTCAGCCCCAGCATTTT. J is TRBJ1-5 and V is TRBV12-3 or TRBV12-4, with 7 bases matching TRBD1. With V trimmed by 6 bases and J by 6 bases, 5 bases remained unmatched. The CDR3 has 13 amino acids.

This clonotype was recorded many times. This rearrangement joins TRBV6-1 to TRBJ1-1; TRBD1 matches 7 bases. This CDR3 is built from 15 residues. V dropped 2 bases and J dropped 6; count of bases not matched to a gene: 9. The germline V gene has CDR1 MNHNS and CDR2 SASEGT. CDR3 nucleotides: TGTGCCAGCAGTGAACCCGCGTCAGGGGGGGCTGAAGCTTTCTTT. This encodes CASSEPASGGAEAFF.

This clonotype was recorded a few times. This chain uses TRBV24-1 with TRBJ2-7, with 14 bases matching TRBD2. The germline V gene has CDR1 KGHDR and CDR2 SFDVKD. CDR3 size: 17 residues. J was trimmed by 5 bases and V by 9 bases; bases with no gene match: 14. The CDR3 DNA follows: TGTGCCACCGCCGCCGGGACTAGCGGGGGACAGCCAAACGAGCAGTACTTC. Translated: CATAAGTSGGQPNEQYF.

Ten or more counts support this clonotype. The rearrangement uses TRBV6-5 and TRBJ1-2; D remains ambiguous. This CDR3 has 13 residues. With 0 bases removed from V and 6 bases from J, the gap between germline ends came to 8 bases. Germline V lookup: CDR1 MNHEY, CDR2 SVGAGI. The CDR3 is CASSYSKADGYTF. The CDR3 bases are TGTGCCAGCAGTTACTCGAAGGCCGATGGCTACACCTTC.

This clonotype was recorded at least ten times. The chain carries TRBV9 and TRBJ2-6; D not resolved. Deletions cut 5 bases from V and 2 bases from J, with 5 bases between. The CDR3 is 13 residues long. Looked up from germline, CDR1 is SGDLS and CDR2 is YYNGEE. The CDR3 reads CASSRPGANVLTF. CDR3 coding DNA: TGTGCCAGCAGTAGACCTGGGGCCAACGTCCTGACTTTC.

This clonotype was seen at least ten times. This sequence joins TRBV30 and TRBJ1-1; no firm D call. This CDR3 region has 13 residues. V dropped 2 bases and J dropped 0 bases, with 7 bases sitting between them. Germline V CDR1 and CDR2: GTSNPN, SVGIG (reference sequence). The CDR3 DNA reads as TGTGCCTGGAGTAACTTATTGAACACTGAAGCTTTCTTT. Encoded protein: CAWSNLLNTEAFF.

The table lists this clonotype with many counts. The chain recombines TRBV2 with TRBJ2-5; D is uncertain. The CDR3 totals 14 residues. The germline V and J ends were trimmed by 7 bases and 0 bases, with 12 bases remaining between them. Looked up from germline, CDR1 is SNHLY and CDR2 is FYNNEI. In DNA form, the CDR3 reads TGTGCCAGCATTATATCAGCCAACCAAGAGACCCAGTACTTC. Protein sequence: CASIISANQETQYF.

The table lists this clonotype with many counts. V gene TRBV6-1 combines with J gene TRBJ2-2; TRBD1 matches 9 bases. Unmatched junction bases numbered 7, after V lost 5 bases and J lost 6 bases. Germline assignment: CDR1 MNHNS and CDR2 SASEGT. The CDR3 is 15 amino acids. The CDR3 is CASSSTGGWAGELFF. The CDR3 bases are TGTGCCAGCAGTAGCACAGGGGGCTGGGCCGGGGAGCTGTTTTTT.

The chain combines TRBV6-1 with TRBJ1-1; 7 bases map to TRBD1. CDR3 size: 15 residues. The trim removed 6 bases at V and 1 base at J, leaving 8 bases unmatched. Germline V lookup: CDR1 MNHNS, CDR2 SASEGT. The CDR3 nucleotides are TGTGCCAGCAGGGCTCACAGGGGAGGGAACACTGAAGCTTTCTTT. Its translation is CASRAHRGGNTEAFF.

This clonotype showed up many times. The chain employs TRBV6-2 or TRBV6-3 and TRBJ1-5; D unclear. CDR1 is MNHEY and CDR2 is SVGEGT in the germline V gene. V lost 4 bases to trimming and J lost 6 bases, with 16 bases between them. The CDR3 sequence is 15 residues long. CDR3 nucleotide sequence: TGTGCCAGCAGTTCGGGCAGGCCGTTCACTCAGCCCCAGCATTTT. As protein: CASSSGRPFTQPQHF.

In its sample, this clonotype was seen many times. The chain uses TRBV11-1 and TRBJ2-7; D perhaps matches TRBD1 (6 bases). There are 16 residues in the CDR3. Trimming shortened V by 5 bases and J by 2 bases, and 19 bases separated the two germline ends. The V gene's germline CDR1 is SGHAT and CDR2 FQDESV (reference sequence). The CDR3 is CASSLLGAAQAYEQYF. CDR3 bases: TGTGCCAGCAGCCTTCTGGGGGCAGCGCAGGCCTACGAGCAGTACTTC.

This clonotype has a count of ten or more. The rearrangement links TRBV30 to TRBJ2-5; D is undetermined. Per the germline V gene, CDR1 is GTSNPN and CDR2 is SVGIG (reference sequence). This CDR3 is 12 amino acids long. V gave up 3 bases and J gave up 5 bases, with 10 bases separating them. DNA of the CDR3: TGTGCCTGGAGCGGAGTTCAGGAGACCCAGTACTTC. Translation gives CAWSGVQETQYF.

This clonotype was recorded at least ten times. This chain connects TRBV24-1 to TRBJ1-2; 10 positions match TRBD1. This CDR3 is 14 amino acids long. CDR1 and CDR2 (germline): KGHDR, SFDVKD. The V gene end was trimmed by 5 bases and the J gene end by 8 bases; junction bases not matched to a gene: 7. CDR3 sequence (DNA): TGTGCCACCAGTGGCCTCGGGACAGGGGACGGCTACACCTTC. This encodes CATSGLGTGDGYTF.

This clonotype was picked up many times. The CDR3 here is CASSNGLAGPYEQYF. CDR3 DNA sequence: TGTGCCAGCAGCAATGGACTAGCGGGTCCCTACGAGCAGTACTTC. V is TRBV11-1 and J is TRBJ2-7, with 11 bases aligning to TRBD2. The germline V gene encodes CDR1 SGHAT and CDR2 FQDESV (reference sequence). The CDR3 is 15 residues long. V shed 5 bases, J shed 2 bases, and the junction held 5 bases outside the gene matches.

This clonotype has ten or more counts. CDR3 in amino acids: CSARDVRRASTYEQYF. The CDR3 DNA follows: TGCAGTGCTAGAGATGTTCGGCGCGCCTCTACCTACGAGCAGTACTTC. The gene calls are TRBV20-1 and TRBJ2-7; D gene ambiguous. The CDR3 covers 16 residues. Germline V lookup: CDR1 DFQATT, CDR2 SNEGSKA (reference sequence). V lost 0 bases, J lost 2 bases, and 17 bases lay in between.

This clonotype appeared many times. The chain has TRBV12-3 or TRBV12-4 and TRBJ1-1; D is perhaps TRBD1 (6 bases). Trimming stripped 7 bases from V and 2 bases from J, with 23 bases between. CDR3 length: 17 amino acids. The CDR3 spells CASTNLRGSRLNTEAFF. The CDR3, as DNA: TGTGCCAGCACCAACTTGAGGGGGAGTCGATTAAACACTGAAGCTTTCTTT.

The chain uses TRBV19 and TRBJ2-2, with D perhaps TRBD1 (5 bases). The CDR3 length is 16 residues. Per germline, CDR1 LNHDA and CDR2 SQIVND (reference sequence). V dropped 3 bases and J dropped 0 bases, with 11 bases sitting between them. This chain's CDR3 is CASSIFDSTNTGELFF. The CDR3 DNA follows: TGTGCCAGTAGTATTTTCGACAGCACGAACACCGGGGAGCTGTTTTTT.

In DNA form, the CDR3 reads TGTGCCAGCAGTTTAAGCCGCCGGGGTATGAAAGAGACCCAGTACTTC. Amino acids: CASSLSRRGMKETQYF. V is TRBV27 and J is TRBJ2-5; possibly TRBD2 for D (5 bases). The germline V gene has CDR1 MNHEY and CDR2 SMNVEV (reference sequence). With 2 bases removed from V and 3 bases from J, the gap between germline ends came to 16 bases. This CDR3 has 16 amino acids.